This TCR beta chain was sequenced during a study of T cells in Graves' hyperthyroidism and ophthalmopathy. Study-wide points: The majority of expanded thyroid clonotypes above 0.001 also appeared in blood.

This clonotype has at least ten counts. What it binds is unknown. This CDR3 is built from 16 residues. Germline loops: CDR1 SGHTA, CDR2 FQGTGA. V shed 5 bases and J shed 0 bases, with 17 bases lying between them. For ophthalmopathy patients, the Clinical Activity Score was at least 3 and the NOSPECS grade at least 4; duration was under 3 months. What was amplified from RNA transcripts were TCR beta CDR3 regions. A set of HTBI primers served as the primers for a first-round RT-PCR of the TCR CDR3. TCRdb reprocessed the multiplex PCR reads via MiXCR and lists one record per CDR3 protein. The sample consists of some 550,000 distinct CDR3 sequences, roughly 15% of them appearing once.

The sequenced sample consisted of blood. The J gene is TRBJ2-7, the V gene TRBV7-3, with D perhaps TRBD2 (6 bases). This sequence was found in a woman aged 40-49 years with Graves' ophthalmopathy. CDR3 region: CASSPGAGRFSYEQYF. The CDR3 nucleotides are TGTGCCAGCAGCCCCGGGGCAGGGAGGTTCTCCTACGAGCAGTACTTC.